This T cell receptor (beta chain) came from a study of blood T cell repertoires in COVID-19. The overall study: Donors in the United States, Italy and Spain gave samples during acute or convalescent COVID-19.

The protocol was immunoSEQ multiplex PCR, while the TCRdb copy is restricted to in-frame clones and leaves out a portion. Of some 70,000 clones listed, approximately 83% were seen once; the top ten hold under 5%. The sample taken for sequencing was peripheral blood. The receptor was isolated from a woman in her sixties with acute or convalescent COVID-19.

The CDR3 sequence: CASSQETGAADGYTF. The DNA of the CDR3 is TGTGCCAGCAGCCAAGAGACAGGGGCAGCGGATGGCTACACCTTC. The chain combines TRBV4-2 with TRBJ1-2; 8 bases map to TRBD1. Unmatched junction bases numbered 6, after V lost 0 bases and J lost 6 bases. The CDR3 covers 15 residues. Germline loops: CDR1 LGHNA, CDR2 YNFKEQ.